This is a list of T cell receptor beta chains from one sample in a study of T-cell reconstitution after alpha-beta-depleted transplantation in children. TCRdb independently ran MiXCR on the PCR reads; one entry per CDR3 protein. The table includes roughly 570,000 distinct CDR3 sequences, more than 20% detected once. Sequenced here: PBMCs, sampled before TCRalphabeta/CD19-depleted stem cell transplant. The receptors shown here come from a boy younger than two with Wiskott-Aldrich syndrome, due to receive a stem cell transplant. CDR3s include the opening cysteine and the closing phenylalanine or tryptophan. The D gene is left open where the match is weak. Clone size is shown for a subset of rows, as once, few, many or a class of expanded clone.

d_gene: TRBD1
abundance: .
v_gene: TRBV5-1
j_gene: TRBJ1-1
CDR3aa: CASSSGTGGRGTEAFF
CDR3nt: TGCGCCAGCAGCTCCGGGACAGGGGGCAGAGGGACTGAAGCTTTCTTT

d_gene: .
abundance: .
v_gene: TRBV20-1
j_gene: TRBJ2-2
CDR3aa: CSAWPDRNTGELFF
CDR3nt: TGCAGTGCCTGGCCGGACAGGAACACCGGGGAGCTGTTTTTT

d_gene: .
abundance: .
v_gene: TRBV6-2/TRBV6-3
j_gene: TRBJ2-5
CDR3aa: CASSYIPGMGETQYF
CDR3nt: TGTGCCAGCAGTTATATCCCCGGGATGGGAGAGACCCAGTACTTC

d_gene: TRBD2
abundance: .
v_gene: TRBV5-8
j_gene: TRBJ2-3
CDR3aa: CASSLGGLAGGGNTQYF
CDR3nt: TGTGCCAGCAGCTTGGGCGGACTAGCGGGAGGGGGGAATACGCAGTATTTT

d_gene: .
abundance: .
v_gene: TRBV7-9
j_gene: TRBJ2-7
CDR3aa: CASSRTDYEQYF
CDR3nt: TGTGCCAGCAGCAGGACAGACTACGAGCAGTACTTC

d_gene: .
abundance: .
v_gene: TRBV20-1
j_gene: TRBJ2-7
CDR3aa: CSAREISETDQVPYEQYF
CDR3nt: TGCAGTGCTAGAGAAATCTCGGAAACAGACCAAGTTCCCTACGAGCAGTACTTC

d_gene: TRBD2
abundance: few
v_gene: TRBV29-1
j_gene: TRBJ2-3
CDR3aa: CSLSTSGRVYPTDTQYF
CDR3nt: TGCAGTCTATCGACTAGCGGGAGGGTGTACCCAACAGATACGCAGTATTTT

d_gene: .
abundance: few
v_gene: TRBV5-1
j_gene: TRBJ2-5
CDR3aa: CASSSSGAETQYF
CDR3nt: TGCGCCAGCAGCTCTTCAGGGGCAGAGACCCAGTACTTC

d_gene: TRBD2
abundance: .
v_gene: TRBV4-2
j_gene: TRBJ2-1
CDR3aa: CASSRKGLADYNEQFF
CDR3nt: TGTGCCAGCAGCCGAAAGGGACTAGCGGACTACAATGAGCAGTTCTTC

d_gene: .
abundance: .
v_gene: TRBV5-1
j_gene: TRBJ2-5
CDR3aa: CASVLTGAGETQYF
CDR3nt: TGCGCCAGCGTATTGACCGGGGCCGGAGAGACCCAGTACTTC

d_gene: TRBD2
abundance: .
v_gene: TRBV5-1
j_gene: TRBJ2-1
CDR3aa: CASSVIAGEGTEQFF
CDR3nt: TGCGCCAGCAGCGTGATAGCGGGGGAAGGCACTGAGCAGTTCTTC

d_gene: TRBD2
abundance: few
v_gene: TRBV20-1
j_gene: TRBJ2-1
CDR3aa: CSASLLAGSYNEQFF
CDR3nt: TGCAGTGCTAGTCTCCTAGCGGGCTCCTACAATGAGCAGTTCTTC

d_gene: .
abundance: .
v_gene: TRBV5-5
j_gene: TRBJ1-1
CDR3aa: CASSSIVGAGGEAFF
CDR3nt: TGTGCCAGCAGCTCGATAGTGGGGGCCGGGGGTGAAGCTTTCTTT

d_gene: .
abundance: .
v_gene: TRBV19
j_gene: TRBJ1-5
CDR3aa: CASRKGPSNQPQHF
CDR3nt: TGTGCCAGTAGGAAGGGACCGAGCAATCAGCCCCAGCATTTT

d_gene: TRBD2
abundance: .
v_gene: TRBV5-1
j_gene: TRBJ2-3
CDR3aa: CASSVTSGYSTDTQYF
CDR3nt: TGCGCCAGCAGCGTGACTAGCGGATATAGCACAGATACGCAGTATTTT

d_gene: .
abundance: .
v_gene: TRBV19
j_gene: TRBJ2-1
CDR3aa: CASSMFAGISQNEQFF
CDR3nt: TGTGCCAGTAGTATGTTCGCAGGGATCTCCCAGAATGAGCAGTTCTTC

d_gene: .
abundance: .
v_gene: TRBV27
j_gene: TRBJ1-6
CDR3aa: CASSLSLDRLSSYNSPLHF
CDR3nt: TGTGCCAGCAGTTTATCACTGGATCGATTAAGCTCCTATAATTCACCCCTCCACTTT

d_gene: .
abundance: few
v_gene: TRBV11-2
j_gene: TRBJ2-1
CDR3aa: CASTSRLTSSYNEQFF
CDR3nt: TGTGCCAGCACCTCCCGATTGACGAGCTCCTACAATGAGCAGTTCTTC

d_gene: .
abundance: many
v_gene: TRBV20-1
j_gene: TRBJ1-6
CDR3aa: CSARDGSSYNSPLHF
CDR3nt: TGCAGTGCTAGAGATGGGAGCTCCTATAATTCACCCCTCCACTTT

d_gene: .
abundance: .
v_gene: TRBV5-1
j_gene: TRBJ2-1
CDR3aa: CASSLMRLAYNEQFF
CDR3nt: TGCGCCAGCAGCTTGATGCGATTGGCCTACAATGAGCAGTTCTTC

d_gene: .
abundance: few
v_gene: TRBV12-3/TRBV12-4
j_gene: TRBJ2-3
CDR3aa: CASSLPGGTDTQYF
CDR3nt: TGTGCCAGCAGTTTACCCGGGGGTACAGATACGCAGTATTTT

d_gene: .
abundance: .
v_gene: TRBV7-8
j_gene: TRBJ2-1
CDR3aa: CASSPIAVYNEQFF
CDR3nt: TGTGCCAGCAGCCCAATAGCAGTCTACAATGAGCAGTTCTTC

d_gene: TRBD1
abundance: many
v_gene: TRBV5-1
j_gene: TRBJ2-7
CDR3aa: CASSLGTGSEQYF
CDR3nt: TGTGCCAGCAGCTTAGGGACAGGGAGCGAGCAGTACTTC

d_gene: .
abundance: few
v_gene: TRBV10-2
j_gene: TRBJ1-1
CDR3aa: CASSRQTSEAFF
CDR3nt: TGCGCCAGCAGTCGCCAGACTTCTGAAGCTTTCTTT

d_gene: .
abundance: .
v_gene: TRBV11-2
j_gene: TRBJ2-2
CDR3aa: CASSSGTSLRELFF
CDR3nt: TGTGCCAGCAGCTCCGGTACTAGTCTCAGGGAGCTGTTTTTT

d_gene: TRBD1
abundance: .
v_gene: TRBV20-1
j_gene: TRBJ1-5
CDR3aa: CSAPHRGGSQPQHF
CDR3nt: TGCAGTGCTCCCCACAGGGGCGGAAGCCAGCCCCAGCATTTT

d_gene: .
abundance: once
v_gene: TRBV20-1
j_gene: TRBJ1-2
CDR3aa: CSAQNREKTRGYTF
CDR3nt: TGCAGTGCCCAAAACAGGGAAAAGACGCGGGGCTACACCTTC

d_gene: .
abundance: .
v_gene: TRBV30
j_gene: TRBJ2-5
CDR3aa: CAWNRDHQETQYF
CDR3nt: TGTGCCTGGAATCGGGACCACCAAGAGACCCAGTACTTC

d_gene: .
abundance: .
v_gene: TRBV5-1
j_gene: TRBJ2-7
CDR3aa: CASSFEPGNYEQYF
CDR3nt: TGCGCCAGCAGTTTCGAGCCAGGGAACTACGAGCAGTACTTC